Presented here are 21 T cell receptor beta chains from one specimen sequenced in a study of patients and donors after allogeneic stem cell transplantation. MiXCR, applied by TCRdb to the RT-PCR reads, yields one record per CDR3 protein. The data hold about 160,000 distinct CDR3 sequences, with approximately 25% observed a single time. Source material: blood, either unsorted or a sorted T cell fraction (not recorded which). These receptor sequences come from a human donor who was either an allogeneic HSCT recipient or a stem cell or donor lymphocyte infusion donor (not recorded which). It is not recorded whose cells these are; they may come from a transplant donor.

This clonotype appeared a few times. This chain links TRBV3-1 with TRBJ2-5, with D tentatively TRBD1 (6 bases). V was shortened by 3 bases and J by 5 bases, with 13 bases between the two germline ends. Germline V gives CDR1 LGHDT, CDR2 YNNKEL (reference sequence). The CDR3 sequence is 14 residues long. CDR3 sequence reads: CASSQFAGAETQYF. The CDR3 DNA is TGTGCCAGCAGCCAGTTCGCAGGGGCGGAGACCCAGTACTTC.

The gene calls are TRBV4-1 and TRBJ2-7, with a weak D call TRBD2 (6 bases). The CDR3 loop spans 15 amino acids. The V gene lost 1 base and the J gene lost 4 bases, with 14 bases spanning the gap. Germline-derived CDR1 and CDR2 are MGHRA and YSYEKL. The CDR3 loop reads CASSQVEEGSYEQYF. The CDR3 DNA is TGCGCCAGCAGCCAAGTCGAGGAGGGCTCTTACGAGCAGTACTTC.

This clonotype has just a few counts. The chain uses TRBV2 and TRBJ1-2, with D hard to call. Trimming took off 7 bases at V and 4 bases at J, with 13 bases between the two ends. CDR1 is SNHLY and CDR2 is FYNNEI in the germline V gene. The CDR3 runs 13 residues. CDR3 in DNA: TGTGCCAGCAAAATGGGCGGTGTCTATGGCTACACCTTC. Protein sequence: CASKMGGVYGYTF.

This clonotype showed up just a few times. The rearrangement joins TRBV20-1 to TRBJ2-2; D remains unclear. This CDR3 has 12 residues. Germline CDR1 reads DFQATT; CDR2 reads SNEGSKA (reference sequence). Trimming took 2 bases from V and 8 from J, leaving 9 bases between them. The CDR3 loop reads CSARSIDGELFF. CDR3 nucleotide sequence: TGCAGTGCTAGATCGATAGATGGGGAGCTGTTTTTT.

The chain has TRBV5-1 and TRBJ2-3; D is unresolved. The germline V and J ends were trimmed by 0 bases and 4 bases, with 12 bases remaining between them. Germline assignment: CDR1 SGHRS and CDR2 YFSETQ. The CDR3 runs to 15 residues. The CDR3 reads CASSLAMLDPDTQYF. CDR3 sequence (DNA): TGCGCCAGCAGCTTGGCCATGCTCGATCCAGATACGCAGTATTTT.

V and J are TRBV20-1 and TRBJ2-7; unclear D gene. This CDR3 region has 13 residues. V was clipped by 1 base and J by 2 bases, with 9 bases between them. CDR1 is DFQATT, CDR2 SNEGSKA, per germline (reference sequence). The CDR3 is CSARVGKAYEQYF. The CDR3 DNA follows: TGCAGTGCTAGAGTAGGGAAGGCCTACGAGCAGTACTTC.

V gene TRBV9 combines with J gene TRBJ1-1; weak D call: TRBD1 (5 bases). The CDR3 contains 14 residues. V gave up 0 bases and J gave up 1 base, with 7 bases separating them. Per the germline V gene, CDR1 is SGDLS and CDR2 is YYNGEE. CDR3 sequence: CASSVVGQNTEAFF. CDR3 in DNA: TGTGCCAGCAGCGTAGTTGGACAGAACACTGAAGCTTTCTTT.

The chain combines TRBV20-1 with TRBJ2-6, with a tentative D call TRBD1 (6 bases). V shed 1 base and J shed 1 base, with 8 bases lying between them. The CDR3 length is 15 residues. Germline values: CDR1 DFQATT, CDR2 SNEGSKA (reference sequence). CDR3 in amino acids: CSARVQGSGANVLTF. The CDR3 DNA reads as TGCAGTGCTAGAGTTCAGGGGTCTGGGGCCAACGTCCTGACTTTC.

The chain links TRBV5-1 to TRBJ2-7, with a tentative D call TRBD1 (5 bases). The germline CDR1 and CDR2 sequences are SGHRS and YFSETQ. Trimming stripped 2 bases from V and 3 bases from J, with 12 bases between. The CDR3 runs to 14 residues. The CDR3 DNA reads TGCGCCAGCAGCTTCGTTCAGGGCAGCTACGAGCAGTACTTC. It translates to CASSFVQGSYEQYF.

The rearrangement joins TRBV5-1 to TRBJ2-1; TRBD2 might be the D (5 bases). Trimming removed 0 bases from V and 8 bases from J, with 12 bases in between. CDR1 and CDR2 (germline): SGHRS, YFSETQ. The CDR3 is 14 amino acids. The CDR3 DNA is TGCGCCAGCAGCTTGGCTGGGAGTGTAGATGAGCAGTTCTTC. It is translated as CASSLAGSVDEQFF.

The table lists this clonotype with a few counts. The V call is TRBV20-1, the J call TRBJ1-2; 8 nucleotides align to TRBD1. The germline V gene encodes CDR1 DFQATT and CDR2 SNEGSKA (reference sequence). This CDR3 has 12 amino acids. The CDR3, as DNA: TGCAGCCCGGGACAGGTTGGCTATGGCTACACCTTC. It encodes CSPGQVGYGYTF.

Only one count was recorded for this clonotype. V is TRBV19 and J is TRBJ2-7, with 7 bases identical to TRBD1. Germline V gene data show CDR1 as LNHDA and CDR2 as SQIVND (reference sequence). The V and J ends lost 4 bases and 3 bases, in that order; junction bases with no gene match: 9. The length of the CDR3 is 15 residues. The DNA for the CDR3 is TGTGCCAGTAGTAACCGGGACAGCGCCTACTACGAGCAGTACTTC. The encoded protein is CASSNRDSAYYEQYF.

The rearrangement joins TRBV2 to TRBJ2-7, with 7 positions matching TRBD2. Germline V gene lookup returns CDR1 SNHLY and CDR2 FYNNEI. V was pared by 7 bases and J by 0 bases, with 3 bases of the junction left unmatched. This CDR3 spans 13 amino acids. CDR3 coding DNA: TGTGCCAGCAAGGGCGGGAGCTCCTACGAGCAGTACTTC. The encoded protein is CASKGGSSYEQYF.

The chain has TRBV18 and TRBJ2-7; 7 bases line up with TRBD1. The V and J ends lost 5 bases and 2 bases, in that order; junction bases with no gene match: 6. CDR3 length: 14 amino acids. The germline V gene encodes CDR1 KGHSH and CDR2 LQKENI. The CDR3 is CASSTRTGPYEQYF. The CDR3 coding sequence is TGTGCCAGCTCAACGCGGACAGGTCCCTACGAGCAGTACTTC.

This clonotype appeared a single time. The CDR3 DNA sequence: TGTGCCAGCAGTCCCTCTAGCGGGGCGACAGATACGCAGTATTTT. The encoded protein is CASSPSSGATDTQYF. The chain has TRBV6-6 and TRBJ2-3, with 9 bases fitting TRBD2. The germline gives CDR1 MNHNY, CDR2 SVGAGI (reference sequence). Germline trimming cut 5 bases from V and 3 bases from J; bases unmatched to any gene: 6. The CDR3 loop spans 15 amino acids.

This clonotype was observed a few times. The CDR3: CASSKRDDMIPLHF. The CDR3 DNA reads as TGTGCCAGCAGCAAAAGGGACGATATGATACCCCTCCACTTT. The genes are TRBV7-2 and TRBJ1-6; possibly TRBD1 for D (5 bases). With 5 bases removed from V and 12 bases from J, the gap between germline ends came to 17 bases. This CDR3 region has 14 residues. Germline loops: CDR1 SGHTA, CDR2 FQGNSA. Using reference TRBV7-2 and TRBJ1-6 for the parts outside the CDR3, the full variable domain is GAGVSQSPSNKVTEKGKDVELRCDPISGHTALYWYRQSLGQGLEFLIYFQGNSAPDKSGLPSDRFSAERTGGSVSTLTIQRTQQEDSAVYLCASSKRDDMIPLHFGNGTRLTVT.

This chain links TRBV6-2 or TRBV6-3 with TRBJ2-1; 8 positions agree with TRBD2. The germline V gene has CDR1 MNHEY and CDR2 SVGEGT. The CDR3 extends over 13 amino acids. V lost 7 bases, J lost 6 bases, and 5 bases stayed unmatched. The CDR3 sequence: CASTLAGLNEQFF. DNA of the CDR3: TGTGCCAGCACTCTAGCGGGCCTCAATGAGCAGTTCTTC.

V is TRBV12-3 or TRBV12-4 and J is TRBJ1-1; D unresolved. Trimming stripped 6 bases from V and 2 bases from J, with 22 bases between. This CDR3 comprises 17 residues. The CDR3 here is CASSPRPWEGINTEAFF. Written as DNA, the CDR3 is TGTGCCAGCAGCCCTAGACCCTGGGAGGGAATAAACACTGAAGCTTTCTTT.

The V and J genes are TRBV20-1 and TRBJ2-7; D unresolved. Trimming pared 3 bases from V and 6 bases from J, leaving 24 bases between. The length of the CDR3 is 16 residues. Germline V gene sequence: CDR1 DFQATT, CDR2 SNEGSKA (reference sequence). This chain's CDR3 is CSASPRIVASGSEQYF. In nucleotides, the CDR3 is TGCAGTGCTAGCCCCCGGATAGTGGCGTCGGGTAGCGAGCAGTACTTC.

This clonotype occurred a few times. This rearrangement joins TRBV5-1 to TRBJ2-1; D remains unclear. This CDR3 is built from 13 residues. V shed 4 bases and J shed 5 bases, with 10 bases lying between them. In germline, CDR1 is SGHRS, CDR2 YFSETQ. The CDR3, as DNA: TGCGCCAGCAGCCCGGAACCTCACAATGAGCAGTTCTTC. As protein: CASSPEPHNEQFF.

This clonotype was picked up a small number of times. The V gene is TRBV7-9, the J gene TRBJ2-2; a possible D gene is TRBD2 (5 bases). Trimming took off 5 bases at V and 5 bases at J, with 9 bases between the two ends. In germline, CDR1 is SEHNR, CDR2 FQNEAQ (reference sequence). The CDR3 is 13 amino acids. CDR3 in amino acids: CASSIGETGELFF. DNA of the CDR3: TGTGCCAGCAGCATTGGGGAGACCGGGGAGCTGTTTTTT.